This T cell receptor beta chain was sequenced for a study of vaccination and CD4 T cells after COVID-19. Study context: The stimulus for the cells was overlapping spike peptides derived from SARS-CoV-2, HCoV-NL63, HCoV-OC43 and HCoV-229E. Whole-study results and caveats: Looking at convalescent patients, a median around 84% of reactive clones were present only post-vaccination.

With regard to this clonotype: Its antigen is undetermined.

Described treatment: roughly 11-day PBMC culture with coronavirus spike peptide pools or control peptides (ViraFEST assay). Collection of the unexposed donor's CD4+ T cells took place before the COVID-19 pandemic (2011-2018). Culture of 1.5 million to 2 million PBMCs per well took place with 10 IU/ml IL-2 and 8.5 to 10 ug/ml peptide pools. CDR3 length equals 14 residues. V shed 5 bases and J shed 4 bases, with 11 bases lying between them. Per the germline V gene, CDR1 is MNHEY and CDR2 is SMNVEV (reference sequence). Sequencing of DNA taken from cultured CD4+ T cells relied on the Oncomine TCR Beta short-read assay. DNA came from CD4+ T cells after culture. Each CDR3 protein gets one entry after TCRdb re-called the PCR reads with MiXCR. The sample has thousands of distinct CDR3 sequences; over 45% are singletons.

The V call is TRBV27, the J call TRBJ2-2; D call uncertain. The sequenced sample consisted of CD4+ T cells from blood, cultured in vitro. This receptor was taken from a human donor in good health. The CDR3: CASSGDIGTGELFF. The DNA for the CDR3 is TGTGCCAGCAGTGGCGACATCGGCACCGGGGAGCTGTTTTTT.